This is a list of T cell receptor beta chains from one sample in a study of T cell responses to AZD1222 COVID-19 vaccine. Repertoires were generated with immunoSEQ multiplex PCR, while TCRdb's copy carries only in-frame clones and drops some. Among 100,000 or so clones listed, nearly 90% were seen once. Material: peripheral blood, obtained 28 days after the second AZD1222 dose. All receptors derive from an adult who received the AZD1222 COVID-19 vaccine. Both conserved end residues are part of each CDR3. The D gene is left open where the match is weak. Rows give clone size only sometimes, using once, few, many, or a class for an expanded clone.

TRBJ2-1,NA,TRBV18,TRBD2,TGTGCCAGCTCATCCCTGACAGGGACTAGCGGGAACAATGAGCAGTTCTTC,CASSSLTGTSGNNEQFF
TRBJ1-5,NA,TRBV15,NA,TGTGCCACCAGCAGAGATCTGGACAGAATTAGCAATCAGCCCCAGCATTTT,CATSRDLDRISNQPQHF
TRBJ2-5,NA,TRBV28,NA,TGTGCCAGCAGTGGGGGGGGGCTTCGAGAGACCCAGTACTTC,CASSGGGLRETQYF
TRBJ1-1,NA,TRBV5-1,NA,TGCGCCAGCAGCTTTACCGGGACGGCGAACACTGAAGCTTTCTTT,CASSFTGTANTEAFF
TRBJ2-7,once,TRBV4-3,TRBD2,TGCGCCAGCAGCCCCCTCCCTAGCGGCACCTACGAGCAGTACTTC,CASSPLPSGTYEQYF
TRBJ2-7,NA,TRBV13,NA,TGTGCCAGCAGCTTGGGTCAGGCGGAAGAGCAGTACTTC,CASSLGQAEEQYF
TRBJ2-1,NA,TRBV4-1,TRBD1,TGCGCCAGCAGCCAACAGGGGGCTAGCTACAATGAGCAGTTCTTC,CASSQQGASYNEQFF
TRBJ2-3,once,TRBV3-1/TRBV3-2,NA,TGTGCCAGCAGCCATCGGGGAGCAACAGATACGCAGTATTTT,CASSHRGATDTQYF
TRBJ2-1,NA,TRBV10-3,NA,TGTGCCATCAGCTACGATCTCCCCAGTGAGCAGTTCTTC,CAISYDLPSEQFF
TRBJ2-3,NA,TRBV6-2/TRBV6-3,NA,TGTGCCAGCAGTTACGTTGGAGATACGCAGTATTTT,CASSYVGDTQYF
TRBJ2-1,NA,TRBV5-1,TRBD2,TGCGCCAGCAGCTTTGTGTCTACTAGCGGGGCCTTTAATGAGCAGTTCTTC,CASSFVSTSGAFNEQFF
TRBJ1-1,NA,TRBV5-1,NA,TGCGCCAGCAGCCCACCCAGGGTAACTGAAGCTTTCTTT,CASSPPRVTEAFF
TRBJ1-5,NA,TRBV3-1/TRBV3-2,NA,TGTGCCAGCAGCCAAGGACATAGCAATCAGCCCCAGCATTTT,CASSQGHSNQPQHF
TRBJ2-3,NA,TRBV7-9,TRBD2,TGTGCCAGCAGCCTCGGGGGGGTCAGAGGAGATACGCAGTATTTT,CASSLGGVRGDTQYF
TRBJ2-7,NA,TRBV14,NA,TGTGCCAGCAGCCCCCTCGGGAAATTTCCCTACGAGCAGTACTTC,CASSPLGKFPYEQYF
TRBJ1-2,NA,TRBV5-5,TRBD1,TGTGCCACTTCCGGGACAGTCGATGGCTACACCTTC,CATSGTVDGYTF
TRBJ2-7,NA,TRBV6-2/TRBV6-3,NA,TGTGCCAGCAGTTACTGGGCACAGGGTTGGAGCTCCTACGAGCAGTACTTC,CASSYWAQGWSSYEQYF
TRBJ2-7,NA,TRBV4-2,TRBD1,TGTGCCAGCAGCTTCACCGGGACAGGGGATGTCGAGCAGTACTTC,CASSFTGTGDVEQYF
TRBJ2-1,NA,TRBV15,TRBD2,TGTGCCACCAGCAGAGTCGCTAGCGGGAGGGAACCTACCTACAATGAGCAGTTCTTC,CATSRVASGREPTYNEQFF
TRBJ2-5,once,TRBV21-1,NA,TGTGCCAGCAGCAAAAAAGAAGGGCAGAGGGAATACCAAGAGACCCAGTACTTC,CASSKKEGQREYQETQYF
TRBJ1-2,NA,TRBV27,NA,TGTGCCAGCAGGCACGGTAACTATGGCTACACCTTC,CASRHGNYGYTF
TRBJ1-4,NA,TRBV25-1,NA,TGTGCCAGCACCCCCCCCGGGGCGAATAATGAAAAACTGTTTTTT,CASTPPGANNEKLFF
TRBJ1-1,NA,TRBV3-1/TRBV3-2,NA,TGTGCCAGCAGCCAAGAGGTGATTACTGAAGCTTTCTTT,CASSQEVITEAFF
TRBJ2-2,NA,TRBV5-1,TRBD2,TGCGCCAGCAGCTTGCGTGCTAGCGGGACCGGGGAGCTGTTTTTT,CASSLRASGTGELFF
TRBJ1-4,NA,TRBV27,TRBD1,TGTGCCAGCAGATCCTCGTCCTTATCAGGGGGCCAAAAACTGTTTTTT,CASRSSSLSGGQKLFF
TRBJ2-3,NA,TRBV5-1,NA,TGCGCCAGCAGCCCTGACAACACAGATACGCAGTATTTT,CASSPDNTDTQYF
TRBJ1-3,few,TRBV15,NA,TGTGCCACCAGCAGAATGTTGACGGACTCCGGGGACACCATATATTTT,CATSRMLTDSGDTIYF